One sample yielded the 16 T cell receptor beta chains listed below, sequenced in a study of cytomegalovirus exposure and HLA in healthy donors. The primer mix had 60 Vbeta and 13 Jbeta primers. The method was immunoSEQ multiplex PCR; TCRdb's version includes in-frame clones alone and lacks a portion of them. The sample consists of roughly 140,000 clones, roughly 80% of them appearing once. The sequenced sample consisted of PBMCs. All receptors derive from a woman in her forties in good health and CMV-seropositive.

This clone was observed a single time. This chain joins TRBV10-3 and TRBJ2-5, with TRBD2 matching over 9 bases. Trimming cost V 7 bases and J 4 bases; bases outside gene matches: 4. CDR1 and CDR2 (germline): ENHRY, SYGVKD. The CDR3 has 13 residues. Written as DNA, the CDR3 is TGTGCCATCACTAGCGGGGTGGGAGAGACCCAGTACTTC. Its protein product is CAITSGVGETQYF.

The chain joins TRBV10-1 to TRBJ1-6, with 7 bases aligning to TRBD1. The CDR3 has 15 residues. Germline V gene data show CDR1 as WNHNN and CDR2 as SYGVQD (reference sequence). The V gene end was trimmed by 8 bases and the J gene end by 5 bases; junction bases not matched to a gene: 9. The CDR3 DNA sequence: TGCGCCAGCTTCGAACCGGGACAGCATAATTCACCCCTCCACTTT. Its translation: CASFEPGQHNSPLHF.

In DNA form, the CDR3 reads TGTGCCAGCAGCCGCGAGGCCGGGGAGCTGTTTTTT. It specifies CASSREAGELFF. This chain links TRBV7-9 with TRBJ2-2, with D unresolved. Germline loops: CDR1 SEHNR, CDR2 FQNEAQ (reference sequence). V was pared by 5 bases and J by 6 bases, with 7 bases between. The CDR3 runs to 12 residues.

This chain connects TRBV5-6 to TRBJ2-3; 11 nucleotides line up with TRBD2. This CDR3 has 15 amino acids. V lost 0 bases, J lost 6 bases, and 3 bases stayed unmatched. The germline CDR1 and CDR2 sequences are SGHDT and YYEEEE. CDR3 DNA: TGTGCCAGCAGCTTGGAACTAGCGGGAGCCGATACGCAGTATTTT. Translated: CASSLELAGADTQYF.

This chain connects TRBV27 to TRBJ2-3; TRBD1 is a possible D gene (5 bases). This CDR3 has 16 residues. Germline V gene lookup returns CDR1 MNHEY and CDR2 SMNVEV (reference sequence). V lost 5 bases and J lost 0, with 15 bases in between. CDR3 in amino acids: CASSHEPGFSTDTQYF. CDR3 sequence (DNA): TGTGCCAGCAGTCATGAGCCAGGGTTTAGCACAGATACGCAGTATTTT.

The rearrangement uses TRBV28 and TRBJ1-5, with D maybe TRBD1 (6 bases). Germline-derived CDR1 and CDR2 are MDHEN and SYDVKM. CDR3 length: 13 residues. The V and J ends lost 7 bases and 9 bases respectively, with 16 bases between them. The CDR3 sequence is CASTPRGPGPQHF. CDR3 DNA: TGTGCCAGCACTCCCAGGGGCCCAGGGCCCCAGCATTTT. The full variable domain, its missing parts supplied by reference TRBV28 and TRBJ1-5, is DVKVTQSSRYLVKRTGEKVFLECVQDMDHENMFWYRQDPGLGLRLIYFSYDVKMKEKGDIPEGYSVSREKKERFSLILESASTNQTSMYLCASTPRGPGPQHFGDGTRLSIL.

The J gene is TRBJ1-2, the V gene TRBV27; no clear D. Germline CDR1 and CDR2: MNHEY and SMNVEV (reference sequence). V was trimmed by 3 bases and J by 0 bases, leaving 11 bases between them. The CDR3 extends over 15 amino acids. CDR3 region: CASSFQRGANYGYTF. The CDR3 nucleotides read TGTGCCAGCAGTTTTCAGCGGGGAGCTAACTATGGCTACACCTTC.

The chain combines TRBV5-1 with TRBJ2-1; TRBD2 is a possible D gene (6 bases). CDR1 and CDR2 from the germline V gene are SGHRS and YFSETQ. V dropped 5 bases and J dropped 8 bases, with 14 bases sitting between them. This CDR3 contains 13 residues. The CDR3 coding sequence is TGCGCCAGCAGTAAGGAGGGTTTGGATGAGCAGTTCTTC. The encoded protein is CASSKEGLDEQFF.

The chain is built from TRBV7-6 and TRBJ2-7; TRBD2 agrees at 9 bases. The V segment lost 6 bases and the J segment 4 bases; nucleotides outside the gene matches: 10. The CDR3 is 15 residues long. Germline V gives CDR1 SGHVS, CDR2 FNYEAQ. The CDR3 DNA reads TGTGCCAGCAGTCCCCTAGCGGGGTCGGGGTACGAGCAGTACTTC. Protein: CASSPLAGSGYEQYF.

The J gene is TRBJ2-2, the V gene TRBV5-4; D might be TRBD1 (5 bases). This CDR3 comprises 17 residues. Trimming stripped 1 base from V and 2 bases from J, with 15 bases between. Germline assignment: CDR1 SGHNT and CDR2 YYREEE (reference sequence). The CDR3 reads CASSLLAGPSNTGELFF. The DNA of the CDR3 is TGTGCCAGCAGCTTGCTCGCAGGGCCGAGTAACACCGGGGAGCTGTTTTTT.

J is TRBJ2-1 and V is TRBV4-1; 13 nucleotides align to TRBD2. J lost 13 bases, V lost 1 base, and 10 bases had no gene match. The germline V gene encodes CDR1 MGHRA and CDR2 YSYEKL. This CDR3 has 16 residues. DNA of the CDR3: TGCGCCAGCAGCCAAGCCGGGACTAGCGGGACCTATGCCCAGTTCTTC. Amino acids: CASSQAGTSGTYAQFF.

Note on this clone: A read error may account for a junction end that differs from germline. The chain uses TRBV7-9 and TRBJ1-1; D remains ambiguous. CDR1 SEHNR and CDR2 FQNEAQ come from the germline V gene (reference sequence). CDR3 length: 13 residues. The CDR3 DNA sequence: TGTTCCAGCAGCTACGGAGGGTCGGACGTACCTTTCTTT. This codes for CSSSYGGSDVPFF. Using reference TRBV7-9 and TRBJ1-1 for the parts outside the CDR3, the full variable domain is DTGVSQNPRHKITKRGQNVTFRCDPISEHNRLYWYRQTLGQGPEFLTYFQNEAQLEKSRLLSDRFSAERPKGSFSTLEIQRTEQGDSAMYLCSSSYGGSDVPFFGQGTRLTVV.

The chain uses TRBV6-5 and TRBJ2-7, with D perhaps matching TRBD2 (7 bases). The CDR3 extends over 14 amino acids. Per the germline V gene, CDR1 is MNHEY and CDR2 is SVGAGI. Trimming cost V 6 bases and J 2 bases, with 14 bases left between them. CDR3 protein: CASSRAGATYEQYF. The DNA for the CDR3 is TGTGCCAGCAGCCGGGCGGGGGCCACCTACGAGCAGTACTTC.

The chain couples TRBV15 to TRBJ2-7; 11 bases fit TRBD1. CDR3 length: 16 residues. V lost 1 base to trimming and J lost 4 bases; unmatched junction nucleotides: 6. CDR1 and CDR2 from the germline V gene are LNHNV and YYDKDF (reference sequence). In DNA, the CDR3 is TGTGCCACCAGCAGAGGAGGACAGGGGGCCGCTTACGAGCAGTACTTC. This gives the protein CATSRGGQGAAYEQYF.

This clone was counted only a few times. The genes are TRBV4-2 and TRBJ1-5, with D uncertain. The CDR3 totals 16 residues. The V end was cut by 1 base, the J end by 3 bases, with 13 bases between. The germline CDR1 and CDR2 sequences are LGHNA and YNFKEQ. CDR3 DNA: TGTGCCAGCAGCCAAGGTGTTGCAGGCAACAATCAGCCCCAGCATTTT. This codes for CASSQGVAGNNQPQHF.

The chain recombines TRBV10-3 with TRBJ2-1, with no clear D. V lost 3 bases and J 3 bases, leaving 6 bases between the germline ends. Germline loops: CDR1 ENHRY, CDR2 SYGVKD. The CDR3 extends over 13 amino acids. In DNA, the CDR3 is TGTGCCATCAGTGACAGTTACTACAATGAGCAGTTCTTC. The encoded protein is CAISDSYYNEQFF.